Below are 23 T cell receptor beta chains sequenced from a single sample in a study of shared clonotypes between healthy human individuals. The table came from immunoSEQ multiplex PCR; TCRdb's copy has only in-frame clones and leaves some out. Of 900,000 to 1,200,000 clones detected, roughly 74% appear once; the ten largest clones hold roughly 0.65%. The sequenced sample was memory CD4+ T cells from PBMCs. As to subset: CD45RA-negative fraction. The receptors derive from a man between 18 and 29 years old in good health. Some clones in this sample may be carry-over from other donors' samples.

The CDR3 coding sequence is TGTGCCAGCGTCGGGACAGGGGCCGAGCAGTACTTC. This codes for CASVGTGAEQYF. The V and J genes are TRBV7-9 and TRBJ2-7; 10 bases are shared with TRBD1. The CDR3 length is 12 residues. V lost 8 bases, J lost 6 bases, and 4 bases stayed unmatched. CDR1 and CDR2 (germline): SEHNR, FQNEAQ (reference sequence). The full variable domain, rest sourced from reference TRBV7-9 and TRBJ2-7, is DTGVSQNPRHKITKRGQNVTFRCDPISEHNRLYWYRQTLGQGPEFLTYFQNEAQLEKSRLLSDRFSAERPKGSFSTLEIQRTEQGDSAMYLCASVGTGAEQYFGPGTRLTVT.

The chain uses TRBV18 and TRBJ2-1; possible D gene TRBD2, 5 bases. This CDR3 has 12 amino acids. V dropped 4 bases and J dropped 10 bases, with 11 bases sitting between them. Germline loops: CDR1 KGHSH, CDR2 LQKENI. Here the CDR3 reads CASSQLGYEQFF. In DNA, the CDR3 is TGTGCCAGCTCACAACTAGGGTACGAGCAGTTCTTC.

The rearrangement links TRBV2 to TRBJ2-2, with TRBD2 matching over 10 bases. The V segment lost 7 bases and the J segment 4 bases; nucleotides outside the gene matches: 3. The CDR3 is 14 residues long. CDR1 SNHLY and CDR2 FYNNEI come from the germline V gene. CDR3 in amino acids: CASKGLASTGELFF. In DNA, the CDR3 is TGTGCCAGCAAGGGACTAGCGTCCACCGGGGAGCTGTTTTTT.

In its sample, this clone was seen once. The chain recombines TRBV4-1 with TRBJ2-7; 9 bases are a match to TRBD2. The V and J ends lost 0 bases and 0 bases, in that order; junction bases with no gene match: 6. Germline CDR1 and CDR2: MGHRA and YSYEKL. This CDR3 is built from 17 residues. CDR3 coding DNA: TGCGCCAGCAGCCAAGATCTAGCGGGACAAAGCTCCTACGAGCAGTACTTC. This sequence encodes CASSQDLAGQSSYEQYF.

The chain couples TRBV5-4 to TRBJ2-6; D is uncertain. The germline V and J ends were trimmed by 4 bases and 1 base, with 9 bases remaining between them. The germline V gene has CDR1 SGHNT and CDR2 YYREEE (reference sequence). The CDR3 spans 15 residues. The CDR3 nucleotides are TGTGCCAGCAGCCTGCTGGGGTCTGGGGCCAACGTCCTGACTTTC. This codes for CASSLLGSGANVLTF.

In DNA, the CDR3 is TGCAGCGTCGCTATAGTAGCGGGAGATTTGACAGATACGCAGTATTTT. Its protein product is CSVAIVAGDLTDTQYF. The J gene is TRBJ2-3, the V gene TRBV29-1; 9 bases line up with TRBD2. The CDR3 loop spans 16 amino acids. The germline gives CDR1 SQVTM, CDR2 ANQGSEA. Losses at the gene ends were 6 bases for V and 3 bases for J; bases not matched to a gene: 13.

About this clone itself: At one end, the junction sequence differs from germline, possibly due to a read error. The genes are TRBV5-4 and TRBJ2-7, with 7 bases matching TRBD1. The CDR3 is 14 amino acids. CDR1 is SGHNT and CDR2 is YYREEE in the germline V gene (reference sequence). The CDR3 DNA is TGTGCCAGCAGCTTGGATCGGTGGGACAGTCGAGGGATCTTC. Translation: CASSLDRWDSRGIF.

The chain has TRBV5-5 and TRBJ1-5; D is ambiguous. CDR1 and CDR2 from the germline V gene are SGHKS and YYEKEE (reference sequence). The length of the CDR3 is 15 residues. The ends were cut back, 5 bases at V and 1 base at J, with 13 bases in the middle. The chain's CDR3 is CASRPRPQSNQPQHF. DNA for the CDR3: TGTGCCAGCAGACCCCGGCCTCAAAGCAATCAGCCCCAGCATTTT.

In this sample, this clone turned up many times. The same CDR3 also results from other DNA sequences found in this sample. The chain links TRBV7-9 to TRBJ2-1; 14 bases match TRBD2. CDR1 is SEHNR and CDR2 is FQNEAQ in the germline V gene (reference sequence). The CDR3 runs 16 residues. V lost 4 bases, J lost 4 bases, and 3 bases stayed unmatched. The CDR3 sequence: CASSSRLAGGYNEQFF. DNA of the CDR3: TGTGCCAGCAGCTCCCGACTAGCGGGAGGGTACAATGAGCAGTTCTTC. The full variable domain, its missing parts supplied by reference TRBV7-9 and TRBJ2-1, is DTGVSQNPRHKITKRGQNVTFRCDPISEHNRLYWYRQTLGQGPEFLTYFQNEAQLEKSRLLSDRFSAERPKGSFSTLEIQRTEQGDSAMYLCASSSRLAGGYNEQFFGPGTRLTVL.

The rearrangement links TRBV6-1 to TRBJ1-4, with a tentative D call TRBD1 (6 bases). Looked up from germline, CDR1 is MNHNS and CDR2 is SASEGT. Trimming removed 4 bases from V and 6 bases from J, with 15 bases in between. The CDR3 runs to 15 residues. The DNA for the CDR3 is TGTGCCAGCAGTGTTTCCCGCACAGGGTATGAAAAACTGTTTTTT. Residues: CASSVSRTGYEKLFF.

CDR3 protein: CASSLRQDQGGAFF. CDR3 coding DNA: TGTGCCAGCAGCCTGAGACAGGATCAGGGGGGAGCTTTCTTT. V and J are TRBV7-2 and TRBJ1-1; TRBD1 agrees at 7 bases. V dropped 5 bases and J dropped 10; count of bases not matched to a gene: 13. CDR3 length: 14 residues. Germline V gene data show CDR1 as SGHTA and CDR2 as FQGNSA.

This rearrangement joins TRBV12-5 to TRBJ2-2; no reliable D call. The CDR3 runs to 15 residues. CDR1 and CDR2 from the germline V gene are LGHNT and FRNRAP. Deletions cut 0 bases from V and 4 bases from J, with 9 bases between. The CDR3 sequence: CASGLVLGGTGELFF. In DNA form, the CDR3 reads TGTGCTAGTGGTTTGGTACTGGGCGGCACCGGGGAGCTGTTTTTT.

About this clone itself: The same CDR3 is also encoded by other DNA sequences in this sample. The V and J genes are TRBV5-1 and TRBJ2-7; 9 bases match TRBD1. The length of the CDR3 is 14 residues. Germline trimming cut 4 bases from V and 6 bases from J; bases unmatched to any gene: 8. Germline V CDR1 and CDR2: SGHRS, YFSETQ. CDR3 DNA sequence: TGCGCCAGCAGCCCGGGACAGGGTTCTGGCGAGCAGTACTTC. Translated, it gives CASSPGQGSGEQYF.

This clone was recorded once. This chain uses TRBV9 with TRBJ2-3, with D possibly TRBD2 on 5 matching bases. This CDR3 spans 15 amino acids. The V gene's germline CDR1 is SGDLS and CDR2 YYNGEE. With 0 bases removed from V and 8 bases from J, the gap between germline ends came to 16 bases. CDR3 bases: TGTGCCAGCAGCGTAGAATGGACTCCCTGGGGTACGCAGTATTTT. It encodes CASSVEWTPWGTQYF.

The chain recombines TRBV5-4 with TRBJ1-3; no clear D gene. The CDR3 contains 13 residues. With 5 bases removed from V and 3 bases from J, the gap between germline ends came to 9 bases. Per the germline V gene, CDR1 is SGHNT and CDR2 is YYREEE (reference sequence). CDR3 nucleotides: TGTGCCAGCAGGACGGATTATGGAAACACCATATATTTT. This gives the protein CASRTDYGNTIYF.

This sequence joins TRBV29-1 and TRBJ1-1, with D possibly matching TRBD1 (6 bases). Trimming took off 4 bases at V and 2 bases at J, with 17 bases between the two ends. CDR1 and CDR2 (germline): SQVTM, ANQGSEA. The CDR3 contains 15 residues. CDR3 protein: CSVVGRLQGNTEAFF. The CDR3 DNA reads TGCAGCGTTGTAGGTCGCCTACAGGGCAACACTGAAGCTTTCTTT.

The genes are TRBV6-1 and TRBJ2-1, with TRBD2 matching over 11 bases. V dropped 1 base and J dropped 4; count of bases not matched to a gene: 6. The CDR3 runs to 17 residues. Germline V gene data show CDR1 as MNHNS and CDR2 as SASEGT. CDR3 DNA: TGTGCCAGCAGTGAAGAAGGGTCTAGCGGGGGGTACAATGAGCAGTTCTTC. Its translation: CASSEEGSSGGYNEQFF.

This clone has a handful of counts. The chain is built from TRBV7-9 and TRBJ2-7, with 7 bases that match TRBD2. V gave up 0 bases and J gave up 4 bases; unmatched junction bases: 9. Germline CDR1 reads SEHNR; CDR2 reads FQNEAQ (reference sequence). The CDR3 runs to 16 residues. The CDR3 DNA sequence: TGTGCCAGCAGCTTAGCGGGAGGGCCCACTAGATACGAGCAGTACTTC. Amino acids: CASSLAGGPTRYEQYF.

The chain carries TRBV11-3 and TRBJ2-2; a possible D gene is TRBD1 (6 bases). Trimming took off 6 bases at V and 6 bases at J, with 11 bases between the two ends. CDR3 size: 13 residues. The V gene's germline CDR1 is SGHNT and CDR2 YENEEA. As DNA, the CDR3 is TGTGCCAGCAGTCCTGGGACATCCGGGGAGCTGTTTTTT. Residues: CASSPGTSGELFF.

This sequence joins TRBV18 and TRBJ1-1; a possible D gene is TRBD1 (5 bases). Germline CDR1 reads KGHSH; CDR2 reads LQKENI. Deletions cut 1 base from V and 4 bases from J, with 13 bases between. The CDR3 sequence is 15 residues long. The CDR3 protein is CASSPQGTGGTEAFF. Written as DNA, the CDR3 is TGTGCCAGCTCACCACAGGGAACCGGGGGCACTGAAGCTTTCTTT.

The V and J genes are TRBV6-5 and TRBJ2-5, with a tentative D call TRBD2 (6 bases). The ends were cut back, 6 bases at V and 5 bases at J, with 16 bases in the middle. Per germline, CDR1 MNHEY and CDR2 SVGAGI. CDR3 size: 14 residues. The CDR3 loop reads CASRERGGKETQYF. Written as DNA, the CDR3 is TGTGCCAGCAGGGAACGGGGAGGCAAGGAGACCCAGTACTTC.

The chain is built from TRBV1 and TRBJ2-7; TRBD2 reflects the table's D call only, with no check against the DNA. TRBV1 is shown as a pseudogene. The CDR3 is 13 residues long. The CDR3 coding sequence is TGCACCAGCAGCCAAGTAGCCTTCTACGAGCAGTACTTC. Protein sequence: CTSSQVAFYEQYF.

The chain combines TRBV7-9 with TRBJ1-1; D unresolved. The CDR3 spans 13 residues. V lost 2 bases to trimming and J lost 2 bases, with 6 bases between them. Germline loops: CDR1 SEHNR, CDR2 FQNEAQ (reference sequence). The chain's CDR3 is CASSLSRNTEAFF. The DNA of the CDR3 is TGTGCCAGCAGCTTATCAAGAAACACTGAAGCTTTCTTT. The full variable domain, its missing parts supplied by reference TRBV7-9 and TRBJ1-1, is DTGVSQNPRHKITKRGQNVTFRCDPISEHNRLYWYRQTLGQGPEFLTYFQNEAQLEKSRLLSDRFSAERPKGSFSTLEIQRTEQGDSAMYLCASSLSRNTEAFFGQGTRLTVV.